The entry below describes one T cell receptor beta chain. It has no known antigen specificity. Base qualities are not provided; no much larger clone lies one nucleotide away. This record belongs to a study of shared clonotypes between healthy human individuals (dated by TCRdb to the early 2020s). About the investigation overall: A few men and a couple of women, aged 18 to 49 years, made up the cohort. For each donor, three plates each were used for CD4 naive and CD4 memory, two plates were used for CD8 naive, and one plate was used for CD8 memory. To estimate repertoire size and how much clonotypes are shared between individuals, the study performed deep sequencing of blood TCR repertoires from 4 to 6 healthy adults. Libraries were prepared and TCR repertoires were sequenced by different laboratories using diverse techniques, in order to increase sequencing depth and limit assay-specific biases. Each donor's leukapheresis produced roughly between roughly 0.85 and 9.5 billion PBMCs.

TCR CDR3 regions were amplified from genomic DNA by multiplex PCR using the deep immunoSEQ assay. Extracted genomic DNA from each cell subset was distributed evenly across all wells of several immunoSEQ 96-well plates, and each plate was treated as a replicate. For sorted subsets, around 0.2 ug genomic DNA, equal to about 30,000 T cell genomes, was loaded into each replicate PCR. Purified libraries were quantified with a Qubit 3.0 fluorometer, sized on a Bioanalyzer 2100, and re-quantified with the KAPA Library Quantification kit. A separate single-read 150-cycle Illumina NextSeq 550 flow cell was used to sequence each immunoSEQ 96-well plate. The study's processing was this. Because the immunoSEQ output held only junctional sequences and lacked quality scores, the filtering could not match the filtering applied to full-length reads. To assign V/J genes and CDR3, sequences were annotated using PyIR, a Python wrapper for IgBLAST v1.9, with IMGT germline references. Any read was removed if the V/J assignment was weak (E-value above 1e-6), the CDR3 was missing, or the read contained stop codons, out-of-frame junctions, or ambiguous translated residues. V3J clonotypes were defined as sequences sharing the same inferred V gene, J gene, and CDR3 amino acid sequence. Percentage overlap between repertoires was calculated by dividing the number of shared unique clonotypes by the size of the smaller repertoire. Richness of each repertoire was evaluated using RTK rarefaction, the Chao1 estimator, and Recon v2.1 estimates of unobserved clonotypes. Generation probabilities were computed with OLGA for all TCRbeta clonotypes obtained by the gDNA method from a handful of donors. As stored in TCRdb, this immuneACCESS dataset retains in-frame rearrangements with V and J assigned. A fraction of the clones does not appear; measured against another copy, unresolved V genes explain less than half of the discrepancy, and the remainder lacks a known reason. Clonal size and the V and J genes are those of that table, whereas D and trimming came from the DNA. In this sample the table shows about 2.5 million clones, just under 95% of which occur a single time. The leading ten clones occupy around 0.4% of the sample.

In the germline V gene, CDR1 corresponds to KGHSH and CDR2 to LQKENI. The CDR3 numbers 16 residues from cysteine through phenylalanine. The sequence is cut down to CDR3 DNA, 48 bases in frame from base 1. Trimming removed 4 bases from V and 6 bases from J; the gene matches leave 6 bases unexplained. Points the paper makes about the study in general: Estimated clonotype richness was generally larger for naive than for memory subsets. Pairwise subsampling led to the expectation that sequencing depth would affect the degree of clonotype sharing among donors. Rarefaction of sorted-subset datasets indicated incomplete sequencing despite the large sequencing depth. Across a handful of donors, 4.5% to 6.5% of naive CD4, around 3.5% of naive CD8, 2.3% of memory CD4, and approximately 0.4% of memory CD8 clonotypes were shared. Higher generation probabilities were observed for clonotypes shared by all four sorted-subset donors than for non-shared clonotypes. Only blood was sampled, and tissue TCR repertoires likely differ from those in blood. Because the study included only a small number of donors, the genetic and exposure-history diversity represented was limited.

Healthy HIV-negative adults with no recently reported acute infections or vaccinations were included as donors. All donors were Caucasian adults living in Nashville, Tennessee, USA. CD4+ T cells were enriched by magnetic negative selection, after which naive cells were positively selected on CD45RA and the negative fraction was taken as the memory subset. After blood collection by leukapheresis, PBMCs were isolated using Ficoll-Histopaque density gradient centrifugation and then cryopreserved in the vapor phase of liquid nitrogen. Purity and quantity of every magnetically sorted T cell population were checked by analytical flow cytometry. Each sorted fraction had its genomic DNA isolated and then quantified by UV absorbance on a Nanodrop 2000c.

Rearrangement joined TRBV18 to TRBJ2-2, with 12 junctional bases fitting TRBD2. This TCR derives from a man aged 18 to 30 in good health. Some clones in this sample may be carry-over from other donors' samples. The sequenced material came from naive CD4+ T cells from PBMCs. In light of the paper, this sample's cell subset or site label describes: CD45RA+ positively selected. The CDR3 loop reads CASSRLAGELSGELFF. The DNA is as follows: TGTGCCAGCTCACGACTAGCGGGAGAATTATCCGGGGAGCTGTTTTTT.